This T cell receptor (beta chain) was recovered during a study of T cells in Graves' hyperthyroidism and ophthalmopathy. Regarding the study as a whole: The model foresaw ophthalmopathy a median 6.5 months prior to onset. From stable hyperthyroidism, ophthalmopathy was separated by a 13 V-J model.

Comment on this clonotype: The antigen is undetermined.

The germline gives CDR1 MNHNS, CDR2 SASEGT. This CDR3 has 15 amino acids. V gave up 8 bases and J gave up 1 base, with 14 bases separating them. RNA transcripts yielded amplified TCR beta CDR3 regions. The HTBI primer set drove a first-round RT-PCR of the TCR CDR3. TCRdb re-called the multiplex PCR reads with MiXCR, one entry per CDR3 protein. The sample records roughly 290,000 distinct CDR3 sequences, more than 10% being singletons. Clinical symptoms, serum thyroxine and TRAb, thyroid ultrasound and orbital computed tomography were used for the diagnoses. V gene TRBV6-1 combines with J gene TRBJ2-2; D ambiguous. Sequenced: blood. The receptor's source is a young woman with Graves' hyperthyroidism that later progressed to Graves' ophthalmopathy. Written as DNA, the CDR3 is TGTGCCAGCTACGAGTTTAAAGGGAACACCGGGGAGCTGTTTTTT. Protein sequence: CASYEFKGNTGELFF.